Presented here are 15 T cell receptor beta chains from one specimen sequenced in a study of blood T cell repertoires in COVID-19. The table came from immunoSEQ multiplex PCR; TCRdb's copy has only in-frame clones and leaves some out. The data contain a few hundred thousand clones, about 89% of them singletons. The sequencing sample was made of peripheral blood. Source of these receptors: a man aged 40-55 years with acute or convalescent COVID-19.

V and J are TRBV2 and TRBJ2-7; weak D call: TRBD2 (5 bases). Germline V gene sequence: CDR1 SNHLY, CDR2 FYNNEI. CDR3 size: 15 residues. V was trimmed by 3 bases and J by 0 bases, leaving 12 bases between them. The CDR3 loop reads CASSESSGSSYEQYF. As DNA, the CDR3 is TGTGCCAGCAGTGAGTCGAGCGGAAGCTCCTACGAGCAGTACTTC.

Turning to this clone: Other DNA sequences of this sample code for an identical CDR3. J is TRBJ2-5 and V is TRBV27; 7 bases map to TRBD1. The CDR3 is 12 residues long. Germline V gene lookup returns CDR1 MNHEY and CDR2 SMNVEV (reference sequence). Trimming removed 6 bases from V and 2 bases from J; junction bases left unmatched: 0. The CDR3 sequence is CASRDRQETQYF. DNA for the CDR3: TGTGCCAGCAGGGACAGGCAAGAGACCCAGTACTTC.

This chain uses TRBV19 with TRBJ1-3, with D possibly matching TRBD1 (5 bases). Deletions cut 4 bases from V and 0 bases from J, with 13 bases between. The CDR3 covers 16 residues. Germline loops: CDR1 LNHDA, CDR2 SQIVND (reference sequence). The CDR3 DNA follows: TGTGCCAGTAGTAAGGTACGACAGACCTCTGGAAACACCATATATTTT. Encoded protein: CASSKVRQTSGNTIYF.

The CDR3 DNA follows: TGTGCCAGCAGTCCTGGGACAGGGAACACTGAAGCTTTCTTT. It encodes CASSPGTGNTEAFF. This chain joins TRBV6-5 and TRBJ1-1; 8 bases match TRBD1. The CDR3 contains 14 residues. Germline V gives CDR1 MNHEY, CDR2 SVGAGI. J gave up 1 base and V 5 bases, and 3 bases lay outside the gene matches.

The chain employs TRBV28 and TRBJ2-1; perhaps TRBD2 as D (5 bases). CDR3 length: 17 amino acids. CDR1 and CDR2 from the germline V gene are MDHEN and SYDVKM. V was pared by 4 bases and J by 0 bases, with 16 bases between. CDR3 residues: CASSSPARRSSYNEQFF. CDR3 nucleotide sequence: TGTGCCAGCAGTTCGCCGGCGCGGAGGAGCTCCTACAATGAGCAGTTCTTC. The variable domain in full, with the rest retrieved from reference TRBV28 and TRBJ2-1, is DVKVTQSSRYLVKRTGEKVFLECVQDMDHENMFWYRQDPGLGLRLIYFSYDVKMKEKGDIPEGYSVSREKKERFSLILESASTNQTSMYLCASSSPARRSSYNEQFFGPGTRLTVL.

CDR3 coding DNA: TGTGCCAGCAGCGCCCTCCTCTCCCCCTCTGGAAACACCATATATTTT. It translates to CASSALLSPSGNTIYF. The chain is built from TRBV9 and TRBJ1-3; no clear D. The ends were cut back, 3 bases at V and 0 bases at J, with 13 bases in the middle. This CDR3 is built from 16 residues. Germline loops: CDR1 SGDLS, CDR2 YYNGEE. Based on the CDR3 plus reference TRBV9 and TRBJ1-3, the full variable domain is DSGVTQTPKHLITATGQRVTLRCSPRSGDLSVYWYQQSLDQGLQFLIQYYNGEERAKGNILERFSAQQFPDLHSELNLSSLELGDSALYFCASSALLSPSGNTIYFGEGSWLTVV.

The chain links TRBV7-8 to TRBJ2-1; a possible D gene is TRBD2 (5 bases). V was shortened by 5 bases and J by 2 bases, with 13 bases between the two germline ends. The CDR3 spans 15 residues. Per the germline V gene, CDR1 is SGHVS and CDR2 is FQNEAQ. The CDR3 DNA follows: TGTGCCAGCAGCGAAGCAGAGGGCACCTACAATGAGCAGTTCTTC. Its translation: CASSEAEGTYNEQFF.

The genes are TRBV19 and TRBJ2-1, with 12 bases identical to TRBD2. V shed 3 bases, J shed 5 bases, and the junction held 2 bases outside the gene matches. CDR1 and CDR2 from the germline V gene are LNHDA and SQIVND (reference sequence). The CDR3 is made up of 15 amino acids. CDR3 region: CASSIRLAGDNEQFF. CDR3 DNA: TGTGCCAGTAGTATTCGACTAGCGGGGGACAATGAGCAGTTCTTC.

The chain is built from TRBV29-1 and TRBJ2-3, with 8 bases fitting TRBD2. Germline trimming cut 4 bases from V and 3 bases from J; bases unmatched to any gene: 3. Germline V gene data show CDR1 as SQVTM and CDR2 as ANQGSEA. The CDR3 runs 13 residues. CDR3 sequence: CSVAPSGTDTQYF. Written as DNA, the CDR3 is TGCAGCGTTGCCCCTAGCGGGACAGATACGCAGTATTTT.

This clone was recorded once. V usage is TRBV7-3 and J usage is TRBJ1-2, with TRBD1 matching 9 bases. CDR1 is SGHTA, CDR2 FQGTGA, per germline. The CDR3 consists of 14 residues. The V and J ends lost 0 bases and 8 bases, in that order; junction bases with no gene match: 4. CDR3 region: CASSLTGTGKGYTF. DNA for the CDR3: TGTGCCAGCAGCTTAACCGGGACAGGGAAGGGCTACACCTTC.

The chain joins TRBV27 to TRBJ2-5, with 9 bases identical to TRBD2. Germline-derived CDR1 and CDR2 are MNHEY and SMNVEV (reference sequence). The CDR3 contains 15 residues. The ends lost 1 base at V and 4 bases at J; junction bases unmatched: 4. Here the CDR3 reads CASSLWTSVGETQYF. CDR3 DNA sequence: TGTGCCAGCAGTTTATGGACTAGCGTTGGAGAGACCCAGTACTTC.

The CDR3 DNA reads as TGTGCCAGCAGCTTAGTTCGGGGGACAGGGTTACTCACTGAAGCTTTCTTT. As protein: CASSLVRGTGLLTEAFF. V usage is TRBV7-8 and J usage is TRBJ1-1; 9 bases map to TRBD1. Germline V gene sequence: CDR1 SGHVS, CDR2 FQNEAQ. J gave up 4 bases and V 1 base, and 10 bases lay outside the gene matches. The CDR3 is 17 amino acids.

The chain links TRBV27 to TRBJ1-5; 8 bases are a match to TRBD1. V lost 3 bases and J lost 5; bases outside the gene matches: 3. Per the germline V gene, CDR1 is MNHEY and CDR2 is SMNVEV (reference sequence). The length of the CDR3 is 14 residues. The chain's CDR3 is CASSFTGGHQPQHF. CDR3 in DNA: TGTGCCAGCAGTTTCACAGGGGGTCATCAGCCCCAGCATTTT.

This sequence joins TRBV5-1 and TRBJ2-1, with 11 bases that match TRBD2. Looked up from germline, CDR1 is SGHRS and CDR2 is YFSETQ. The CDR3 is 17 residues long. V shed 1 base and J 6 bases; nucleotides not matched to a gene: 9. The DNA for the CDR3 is TGCGCCAGCAGCTTGTCACTAGCGGGAGCCCCTGGCAATGAGCAGTTCTTC. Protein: CASSLSLAGAPGNEQFF. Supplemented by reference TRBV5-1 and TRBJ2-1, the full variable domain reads KAGVTQTPRYLIKTRGQQVTLSCSPISGHRSVSWYQQTPGQGLQFLFEYFSETQRNKGNFPGRFSGRQFSNSRSEMNVSTLELGDSALYLCASSLSLAGAPGNEQFFGPGTRLTVL.

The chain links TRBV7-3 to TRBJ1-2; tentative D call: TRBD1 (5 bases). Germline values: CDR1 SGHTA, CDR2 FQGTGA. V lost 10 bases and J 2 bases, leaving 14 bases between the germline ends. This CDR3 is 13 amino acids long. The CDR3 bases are TGTGCCACCTCCGGGGGAGGGAACTATGGCTACACCTTC. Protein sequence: CATSGGGNYGYTF.